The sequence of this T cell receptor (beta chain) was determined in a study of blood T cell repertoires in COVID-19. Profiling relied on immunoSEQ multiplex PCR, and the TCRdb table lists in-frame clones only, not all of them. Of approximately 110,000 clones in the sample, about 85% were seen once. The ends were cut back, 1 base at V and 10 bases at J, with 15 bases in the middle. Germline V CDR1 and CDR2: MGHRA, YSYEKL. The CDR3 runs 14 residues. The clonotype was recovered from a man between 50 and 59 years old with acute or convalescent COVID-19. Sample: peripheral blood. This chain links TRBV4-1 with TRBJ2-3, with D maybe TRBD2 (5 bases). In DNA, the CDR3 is TGCGCCAGCAGCCAAGCGGGGTCCACCGCCGCGCAGTATTTT. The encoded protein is CASSQAGSTAAQYF.